This T cell receptor beta chain was retrieved from a study of Ad26.COV2.S vaccination and SARS-CoV-2 variants. With 6 bases removed from V and 0 bases from J, the gap between germline ends came to 11 bases. This CDR3 region has 15 residues. Germline V gene data show CDR1 as MNHEY and CDR2 as SVGAGI. Only in-frame clones appear in the TCRdb table, and some are missing; sequencing was by immunoSEQ multiplex PCR. Found here are approximately 140,000 clones, around 86% of them singletons; the top ten hold 5%. The receptor's source is a human donor who had recovered from COVID-19. The specimen comprised peripheral blood, sampled after recovery from COVID-19. This rearrangement joins TRBV6-5 to TRBJ1-4; no clear D gene. CDR3 residues: CASSRMGTTNEKLFF. CDR3 nucleotide sequence: TGTGCCAGCAGCCGCATGGGGACAACTAATGAAAAACTGTTTTTT.